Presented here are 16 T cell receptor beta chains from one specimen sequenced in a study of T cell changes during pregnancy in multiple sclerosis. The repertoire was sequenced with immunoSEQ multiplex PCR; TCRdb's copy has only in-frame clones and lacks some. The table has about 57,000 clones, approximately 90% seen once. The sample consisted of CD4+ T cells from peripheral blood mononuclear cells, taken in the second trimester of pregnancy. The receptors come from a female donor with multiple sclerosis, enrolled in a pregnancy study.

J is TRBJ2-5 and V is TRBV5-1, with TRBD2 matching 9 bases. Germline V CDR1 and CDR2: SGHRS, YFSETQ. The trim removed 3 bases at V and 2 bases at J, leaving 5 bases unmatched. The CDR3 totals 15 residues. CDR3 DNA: TGCGCCAGCAGCTGGCGGGAGGGCCCGCAAGAGACCCAGTACTTC. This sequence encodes CASSWREGPQETQYF. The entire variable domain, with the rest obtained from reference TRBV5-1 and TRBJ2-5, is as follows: KAGVTQTPRYLIKTRGQQVTLSCSPISGHRSVSWYQQTPGQGLQFLFEYFSETQRNKGNFPGRFSGRQFSNSRSEMNVSTLELGDSALYLCASSWREGPQETQYFGPGTRLLVL.

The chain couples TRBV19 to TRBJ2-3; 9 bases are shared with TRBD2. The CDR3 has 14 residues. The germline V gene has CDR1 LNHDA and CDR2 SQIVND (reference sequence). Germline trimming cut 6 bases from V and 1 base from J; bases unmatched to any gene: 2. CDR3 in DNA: TGTGCCAGTAGATTAGCGGGAGGCACAGATACGCAGTATTTT. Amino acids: CASRLAGGTDTQYF. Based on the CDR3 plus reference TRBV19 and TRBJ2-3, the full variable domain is DGGITQSPKYLFRKEGQNVTLSCEQNLNHDAMYWYRQDPGQGLRLIYYSQIVNDFQKGDIAEGYSVSREKKESFPLTVTSAQKNPTAFYLCASRLAGGTDTQYFGPGTRLTVL.

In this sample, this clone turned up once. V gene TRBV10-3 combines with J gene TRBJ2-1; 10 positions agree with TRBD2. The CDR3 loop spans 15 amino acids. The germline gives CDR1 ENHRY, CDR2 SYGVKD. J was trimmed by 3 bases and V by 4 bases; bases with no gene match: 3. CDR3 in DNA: TGTGCCATCAGTGTCCTAGCGGGGGACTACAATGAGCAGTTCTTC. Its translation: CAISVLAGDYNEQFF.

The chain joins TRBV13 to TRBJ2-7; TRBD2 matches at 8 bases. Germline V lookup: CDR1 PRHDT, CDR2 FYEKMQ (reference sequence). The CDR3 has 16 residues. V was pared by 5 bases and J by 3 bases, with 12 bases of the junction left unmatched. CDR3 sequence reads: CASSTVGREERYEQYF. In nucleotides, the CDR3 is TGTGCCAGCAGCACGGTGGGGCGGGAGGAACGCTACGAGCAGTACTTC.

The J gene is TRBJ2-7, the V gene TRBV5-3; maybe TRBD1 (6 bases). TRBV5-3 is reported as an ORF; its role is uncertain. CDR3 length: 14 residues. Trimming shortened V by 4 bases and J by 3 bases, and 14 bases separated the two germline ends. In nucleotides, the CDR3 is TGTGCCAGAAGCCTTACCCGGGACAACTACGAGCAGTACTTC. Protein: CARSLTRDNYEQYF.

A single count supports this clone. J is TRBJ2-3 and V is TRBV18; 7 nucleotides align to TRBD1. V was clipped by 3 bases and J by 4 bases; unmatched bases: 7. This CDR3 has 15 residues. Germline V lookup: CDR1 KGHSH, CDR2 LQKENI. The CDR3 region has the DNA TGTGCCAGCTCACCTGCGACAGGGTTGGCAGATACGCAGTATTTT. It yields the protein CASSPATGLADTQYF.

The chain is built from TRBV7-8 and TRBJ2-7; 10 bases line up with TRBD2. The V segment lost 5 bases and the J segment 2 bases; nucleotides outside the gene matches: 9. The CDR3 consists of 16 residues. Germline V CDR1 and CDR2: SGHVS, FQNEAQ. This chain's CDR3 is CASSIGSGRAPYEQYF. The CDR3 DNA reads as TGTGCCAGCAGCATCGGAAGCGGGAGGGCACCCTACGAGCAGTACTTC.

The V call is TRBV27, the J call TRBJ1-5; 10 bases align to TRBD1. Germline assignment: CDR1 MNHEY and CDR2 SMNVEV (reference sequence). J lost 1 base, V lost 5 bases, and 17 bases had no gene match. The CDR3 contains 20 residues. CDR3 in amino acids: CASSPTPGQGRIQSNQPQHF. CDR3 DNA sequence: TGTGCCAGCAGTCCCACGCCGGGACAGGGGAGGATTCAGAGCAATCAGCCCCAGCATTTT.

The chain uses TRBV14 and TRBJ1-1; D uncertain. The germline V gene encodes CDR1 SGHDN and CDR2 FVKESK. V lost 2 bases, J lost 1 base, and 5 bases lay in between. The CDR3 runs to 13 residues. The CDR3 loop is CASSQRGNTEAFF. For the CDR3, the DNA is TGTGCCAGCAGCCAAAGAGGGAACACTGAAGCTTTCTTT. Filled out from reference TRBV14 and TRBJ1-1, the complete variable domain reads EAGVTQFPSHSVIEKGQTVTLRCDPISGHDNLYWYRRVMGKEIKFLLHFVKESKQDESGMPNNRFLAERTGGTYSTLKVQPAELEDSGVYFCASSQRGNTEAFFGQGTRLTVV.

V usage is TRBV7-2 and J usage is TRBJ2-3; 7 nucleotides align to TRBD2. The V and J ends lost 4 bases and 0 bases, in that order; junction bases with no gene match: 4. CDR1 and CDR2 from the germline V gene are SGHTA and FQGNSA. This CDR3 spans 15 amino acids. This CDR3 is CASSSISGSTDTQYF. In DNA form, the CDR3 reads TGTGCCAGCAGCTCTATTAGCGGGAGCACAGATACGCAGTATTTT.

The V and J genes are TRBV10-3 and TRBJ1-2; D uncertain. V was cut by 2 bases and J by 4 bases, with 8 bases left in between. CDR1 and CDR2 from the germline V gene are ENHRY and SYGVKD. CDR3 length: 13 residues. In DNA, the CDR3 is TGTGCCATCAGTGAGCGGGGAACCTATGGCTACACCTTC. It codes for CAISERGTYGYTF.

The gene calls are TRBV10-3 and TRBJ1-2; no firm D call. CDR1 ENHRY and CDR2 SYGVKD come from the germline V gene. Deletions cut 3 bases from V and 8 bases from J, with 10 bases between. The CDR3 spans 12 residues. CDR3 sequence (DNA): TGTGCCATCAGTGAAAGCTCCATGGGCTACACCTTC. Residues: CAISESSMGYTF.

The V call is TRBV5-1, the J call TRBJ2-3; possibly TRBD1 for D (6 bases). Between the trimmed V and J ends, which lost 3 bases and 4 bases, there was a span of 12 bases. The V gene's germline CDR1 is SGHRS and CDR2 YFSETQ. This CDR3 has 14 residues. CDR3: CASSSYSGADTQYF. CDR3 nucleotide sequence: TGCGCCAGCAGCTCGTACTCAGGGGCAGATACGCAGTATTTT.

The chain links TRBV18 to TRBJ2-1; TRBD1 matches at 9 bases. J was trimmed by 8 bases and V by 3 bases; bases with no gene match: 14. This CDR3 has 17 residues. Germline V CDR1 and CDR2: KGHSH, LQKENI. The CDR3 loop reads CASSPRVSGQGPHEQFF. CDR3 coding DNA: TGTGCCAGCTCACCGCGAGTCTCGGGACAGGGTCCACATGAGCAGTTCTTC.

The CDR3 nucleotides are TGTGCTTCCCTTAACCCCTCCTCTCAGGGCGAGCAGTACTTC. This translates into CASLNPSSQGEQYF. The genes are TRBV10-3 and TRBJ2-7; tentatively, D is TRBD1 (5 bases). This CDR3 comprises 14 residues. Germline-derived CDR1 and CDR2 are ENHRY and SYGVKD.

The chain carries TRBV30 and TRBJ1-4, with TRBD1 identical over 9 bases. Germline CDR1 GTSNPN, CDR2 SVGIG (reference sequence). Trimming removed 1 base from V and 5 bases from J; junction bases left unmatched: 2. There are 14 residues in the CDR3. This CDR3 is CAWSEDRGNEKLFF. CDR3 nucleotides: TGTGCCTGGAGTGAGGACAGGGGCAATGAAAAACTGTTTTTT.